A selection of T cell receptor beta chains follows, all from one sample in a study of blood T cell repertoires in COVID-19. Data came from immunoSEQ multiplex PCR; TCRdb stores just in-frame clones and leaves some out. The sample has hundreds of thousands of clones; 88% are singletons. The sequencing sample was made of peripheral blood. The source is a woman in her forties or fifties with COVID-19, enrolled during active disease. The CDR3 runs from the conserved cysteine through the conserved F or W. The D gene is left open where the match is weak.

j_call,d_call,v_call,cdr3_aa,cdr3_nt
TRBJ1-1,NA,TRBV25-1,CASSAQANTEAFF,TGTGCCAGCAGTGCGCAGGCGAACACTGAAGCTTTCTTT
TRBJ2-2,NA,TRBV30,CAWSDLSVELFF,TGTGCCTGGAGTGACTTGAGCGTGGAGCTGTTTTTT
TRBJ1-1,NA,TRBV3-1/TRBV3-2,CASSDMRQEWGTEAFF,TGTGCCAGCAGCGATATGCGACAGGAGTGGGGCACTGAAGCTTTCTTT
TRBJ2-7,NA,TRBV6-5,CASSHVSGASYEQYF,TGTGCCAGCAGCCATGTTTCAGGGGCGTCCTACGAGCAGTACTTC
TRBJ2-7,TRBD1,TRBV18,CASSPRTGESEQYF,TGTGCCAGCTCACCACGGACAGGGGAAAGCGAGCAGTACTTC
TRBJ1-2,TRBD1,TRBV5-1,CASSSQGRYNYGYTF,TGCGCCAGCAGCTCACAGGGGAGGTACAACTATGGCTACACCTTC
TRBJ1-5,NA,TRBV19,CASSYSRAHQPQHF,TGTGCCAGTAGCTATTCCAGGGCCCATCAGCCCCAGCATTTT
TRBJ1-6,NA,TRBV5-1,CASSLDGMNSPLHF,TGCGCCAGCAGCCTGGACGGGATGAATTCACCCCTCCACTTT
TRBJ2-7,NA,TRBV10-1,CASSESSSYEQYF,TGCGCCAGCAGTGAGTCTAGCTCCTACGAGCAGTACTTC
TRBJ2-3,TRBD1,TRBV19,CASSIRTGEGDTQYF,TGTGCCAGTAGTATAAGGACAGGGGAGGGAGATACGCAGTATTTT